The 29 T cell receptor beta chains given below trace back to one sample, sequenced in a study of T cell repertoires in cytomegalovirus infection. One entry per CDR3 protein, called by TCRdb with MiXCR from the reads. The sample yields more than 650,000 distinct CDR3 sequences, less than 40% seen once. Material for sequencing was PBMCs. Every receptor here comes from a human donor in good health (CMV status not recorded). Some clones in this sample may be carry-over from other donors' samples.

Only a few counts were recorded for this clonotype. The gene calls are TRBV7-9 and TRBJ1-5; 10 bases map to TRBD1. Trimming took 4 bases from V and 7 from J; bases not matched to a gene: 4. Germline-derived CDR1 and CDR2 are SEHNR and FQNEAQ (reference sequence). The CDR3 totals 14 residues. The CDR3 region has the DNA TGTGCCAGCAGCTCAGGACAGGGGGGACAGCCCCAGCATTTT. It specifies CASSSGQGGQPQHF. Full variable domain (outside the CDR3, taken from reference TRBV7-9 and TRBJ1-5): DTGVSQNPRHKITKRGQNVTFRCDPISEHNRLYWYRQTLGQGPEFLTYFQNEAQLEKSRLLSDRFSAERPKGSFSTLEIQRTEQGDSAMYLCASSSGQGGQPQHFGDGTRLSIL.

The CDR3 DNA sequence: TGTGCCAGCAGGTCGGAAGGGGCTGGGGCAGATACGCAGTATTTT. Translation: CASRSEGAGADTQYF. The chain recombines TRBV6-5 with TRBJ2-3, with D perhaps TRBD1 (5 bases). CDR1 is MNHEY, CDR2 SVGAGI, per germline. The CDR3 is made up of 15 amino acids. Trimming took 6 bases from V and 4 from J, leaving 17 bases between them.

The chain couples TRBV2 to TRBJ2-1; a weak D match, TRBD2 (5 bases). CDR1 is SNHLY, CDR2 FYNNEI, per germline. Trimming left V 6 bases short and J 7 bases short, with 13 bases between. This CDR3 contains 13 residues. Here the CDR3 DNA reads TGTGCCAGCAGGAAGACTACCTCGAATGAGCAGTTCTTC. Translation gives CASRKTTSNEQFF.

This clonotype has more than one count but fewer than ten. The V gene is TRBV20-1, the J gene TRBJ2-1, with D unclear. The CDR3 consists of 11 residues. The V gene's germline CDR1 is DFQATT and CDR2 SNEGSKA (reference sequence). Between the trimmed V and J ends, which lost 5 bases and 9 bases, there was a span of 11 bases. The CDR3 spells CSAGPEPEQFF. In DNA, the CDR3 is TGCAGTGCTGGACCGGAGCCTGAGCAGTTCTTC.

Only a few counts were recorded for this clonotype. The CDR3 DNA follows: TGTGCCAGCAGCTTCCTCCCGGGCGGGAATTCCTACAATGAGCAGTTCTTC. This encodes CASSFLPGGNSYNEQFF. This chain links TRBV5-6 with TRBJ2-1; TRBD2 might be the D (6 bases). Deletions cut 2 bases from V and 1 base from J, with 16 bases between. Germline loops: CDR1 SGHDT, CDR2 YYEEEE. CDR3 size: 17 residues.

The chain uses TRBV20-1 and TRBJ1-5; D is ambiguous. V was cut by 1 base and J by 0 bases, with 10 bases left in between. CDR1 and CDR2 (germline): DFQATT, SNEGSKA (reference sequence). The CDR3 has 15 residues. The CDR3: CSARAASFSNQPQHF. CDR3 sequence (DNA): TGCAGTGCTAGAGCGGCATCCTTTAGCAATCAGCCCCAGCATTTT.

V is TRBV20-1 and J is TRBJ2-7; 8 bases agree with TRBD2. The V gene's germline CDR1 is DFQATT and CDR2 SNEGSKA (reference sequence). The CDR3 runs to 15 residues. Trimming at V came to 3 bases and at J to 3 bases, leaving 10 bases not matched to a gene. The CDR3, as DNA: TGCAGTGCTAGTGGGCAAGCGGGGGCCAACTACGAGCAGTACTTC. Its protein product is CSASGQAGANYEQYF.

V usage is TRBV19 and J usage is TRBJ1-5; D gene uncertain. The germline V gene encodes CDR1 LNHDA and CDR2 SQIVND (reference sequence). Trimming removed 3 bases at V and 3 bases at J, with 3 bases between. CDR3 length equals 12 residues. The CDR3 is CASSINNQPQHF. The CDR3, as DNA: TGTGCCAGTAGTATTAACAATCAGCCCCAGCATTTT.

The genes are TRBV28 and TRBJ1-2, with 9 bases matching TRBD1. The ends lost 2 bases at V and 4 bases at J; junction bases unmatched: 17. CDR1 and CDR2 (germline): MDHEN, SYDVKM. The CDR3 loop spans 19 amino acids. This CDR3 is CASSLTIRDRAFPRYGYTF. The CDR3 region has the DNA TGTGCCAGCAGTTTAACAATCCGGGACAGGGCCTTCCCCCGCTATGGCTACACCTTC.

V gene TRBV7-9 combines with J gene TRBJ1-2; D not certain. The CDR3 length is 15 residues. From germline, CDR1 is SEHNR and CDR2 FQNEAQ (reference sequence). V dropped 5 bases and J dropped 0 bases, with 13 bases sitting between them. Here the CDR3 reads CASSPVSVPNYGYTF. As DNA, the CDR3 is TGTGCCAGCAGCCCCGTTTCGGTACCTAACTATGGCTACACCTTC.

The chain combines TRBV6-5 with TRBJ1-4, with D unresolved. The CDR3 sequence is 14 residues long. V lost 2 bases to trimming and J lost 6 bases, with 10 bases between them. In germline, CDR1 is MNHEY, CDR2 SVGAGI. CDR3 sequence (DNA): TGTGCCAGCAGTTACCGACGGAAGGATGAAAAACTGTTTTTT. Encoded protein: CASSYRRKDEKLFF.

The V gene is TRBV7-8, the J gene TRBJ2-7, with D unclear. This CDR3 is 17 amino acids long. Between the trimmed V and J ends, which lost 6 bases and 2 bases, there was a span of 23 bases. CDR1 is SGHVS and CDR2 is FQNEAQ in the germline V gene. CDR3 protein: CASRSLDRRNITYEQYF. CDR3 bases: TGTGCCAGCAGATCCCTAGACCGACGGAACATCACCTACGAGCAGTACTTC.

J is TRBJ2-2 and V is TRBV6-5; no clear D gene. This CDR3 is 13 amino acids long. V lost 5 bases, J lost 2 bases, and 6 bases lay in between. The germline V gene has CDR1 MNHEY and CDR2 SVGAGI. CDR3 loop: CASSRINTGELFF. DNA of the CDR3: TGTGCCAGCAGTCGCATCAACACCGGGGAGCTGTTTTTT.

The chain has TRBV7-9 and TRBJ2-7; no clear D gene. CDR1 SEHNR and CDR2 FQNEAQ come from the germline V gene (reference sequence). V gave up 5 bases and J gave up 4 bases, with 18 bases separating them. CDR3 size: 15 residues. The CDR3, as DNA: TGTGCCAGCAGCCCAAGTCTGGCTATGGCTTACGAGCAGTACTTC. It specifies CASSPSLAMAYEQYF.

This clonotype came up many times. The chain combines TRBV7-9 with TRBJ2-5; D possibly corresponds to TRBD1 (6 bases). Trimming pared 8 bases from V and 0 bases from J, leaving 10 bases between. The CDR3 contains 13 residues. The germline V gene encodes CDR1 SEHNR and CDR2 FQNEAQ (reference sequence). The chain's CDR3 is CASGGQYQETQYF. The CDR3 region has the DNA TGTGCCAGCGGTGGACAGTACCAAGAGACCCAGTACTTC.

In its sample, this clonotype was seen a few times. The chain couples TRBV7-9 to TRBJ2-7, with 10 bases identical to TRBD2. V shed 4 bases, J shed 11 bases, and the junction held 11 bases outside the gene matches. The CDR3 runs 14 residues. In germline, CDR1 is SEHNR, CDR2 FQNEAQ (reference sequence). The CDR3 DNA reads as TGTGCCAGCAGCTATGGGACAGCGGGAGGGCCAGAGTACTTC. Translated: CASSYGTAGGPEYF. The whole variable domain, filled in from reference TRBV7-9 and TRBJ2-7, reads DTGVSQNPRHKITKRGQNVTFRCDPISEHNRLYWYRQTLGQGPEFLTYFQNEAQLEKSRLLSDRFSAERPKGSFSTLEIQRTEQGDSAMYLCASSYGTAGGPEYFGPGTRLTVT.

The chain combines TRBV20-1 with TRBJ2-1, with 9 nucleotides matching TRBD2. This CDR3 comprises 16 residues. Germline trimming cut 5 bases from V and 6 bases from J; bases unmatched to any gene: 14. Germline lookup yields CDR1 DFQATT and CDR2 SNEGSKA (reference sequence). The CDR3 here is CSAHDGGRARSNEQFF. CDR3 in DNA: TGCAGTGCTCATGACGGCGGGAGGGCTAGAAGCAATGAGCAGTTCTTC.

The V call is TRBV19, the J call TRBJ2-1; 11 bases match TRBD2. From germline, CDR1 is LNHDA and CDR2 SQIVND (reference sequence). The CDR3 is 18 residues long. V trimming: 6 bases; J trimming: 0 bases; junction bases outside the gene matches: 10. The CDR3 region is CASRSVDSGRASYNEQFF. The DNA for the CDR3 is TGTGCCAGTAGGTCGGTCGATAGCGGGAGGGCCTCCTACAATGAGCAGTTCTTC.

This clonotype occurred many times. The rearrangement uses TRBV7-2 and TRBJ2-7, with TRBD1 matching over 8 bases. Germline V lookup: CDR1 SGHTA, CDR2 FQGNSA. V lost 1 base to trimming and J lost 3 bases; unmatched junction nucleotides: 5. The CDR3 is 15 residues long. CDR3 sequence: CASSLGQGAHYEQYF. The CDR3 nucleotides are TGTGCCAGCAGCTTAGGGCAGGGGGCACACTACGAGCAGTACTTC.

This clonotype has ten or more counts. The V and J genes are TRBV6-1 and TRBJ1-5, with 8 nucleotides matching TRBD1. This CDR3 is built from 15 residues. Unmatched junction bases numbered 10, after V lost 6 bases and J lost 6 bases. Germline CDR1 is MNHNS and CDR2 is SASEGT. CDR3 bases: TGTGCCAGCAGCAGATTAGGACAGGGTGGTCAGCCCCAGCATTTT. Protein sequence: CASSRLGQGGQPQHF.

As to this clonotype: This is likely a read error, given that the CDR3 carries no conserved phenylalanine or tryptophan at its end. The chain couples TRBV7-3 to TRBJ1-1; D call uncertain. Germline assignment: CDR1 SGHTA and CDR2 FQGTGA. The CDR3 spans 15 residues. The CDR3 region has the DNA TGTGCCAGCAGACTTTACCCGGGAATGAACATTGAAGCTTTCTGT. Translating gives CASRLYPGMNIEAFC.

The chain uses TRBV6-5 and TRBJ1-3; the match to TRBD1 covers 7 bases. The CDR3 has 16 amino acids. Losses at the gene ends were 6 bases for V and 0 bases for J; bases not matched to a gene: 8. Germline CDR1 reads MNHEY; CDR2 reads SVGAGI. Here the CDR3 reads CASRSGTATSGNTIYF. The CDR3, as DNA: TGTGCCAGCAGGTCCGGGACAGCAACCTCTGGAAACACCATATATTTT.

The chain joins TRBV20-1 to TRBJ1-5; D gene ambiguous. The CDR3 runs to 13 residues. V gave up 0 bases and J gave up 4 bases, with 7 bases separating them. Germline V lookup: CDR1 DFQATT, CDR2 SNEGSKA (reference sequence). The CDR3 bases are TGCAGTGCTAGAGATCACCTAAATCAGCCCCAGCATTTT. This translates into CSARDHLNQPQHF.

This chain connects TRBV25-1 to TRBJ2-1, with 14 bases aligning to TRBD2. From germline, CDR1 is MGHDK and CDR2 SYGVNS. Trimming at V came to 2 bases and at J to 9 bases, leaving 6 bases not matched to a gene. The CDR3 spans 16 residues. The DNA for the CDR3 is TGTGCCAGCAGTGAAGGGACTAGCGGGAGTTTAAGTGAGCAGTTCTTC. It encodes CASSEGTSGSLSEQFF.

This chain joins TRBV19 and TRBJ2-1, with 8 bases identical to TRBD2. Trimming at V came to 5 bases and at J to 8 bases, leaving 2 bases not matched to a gene. The CDR3 sequence is 12 residues long. CDR1 and CDR2 (germline): LNHDA, SQIVND (reference sequence). Here the CDR3 DNA reads TGTGCCAGTAGTGTGCGGGGGGATGAGCAGTTCTTC. This sequence encodes CASSVRGDEQFF.

This chain links TRBV29-1 with TRBJ2-5; no clear D gene. The V gene's germline CDR1 is SQVTM and CDR2 ANQGSEA. Trimming stripped 6 bases from V and 1 base from J, with 9 bases between. This CDR3 has 12 amino acids. The CDR3: CSVGRLQETQYF. The DNA for the CDR3 is TGCAGCGTCGGACGGCTCCAAGAGACCCAGTACTTC.

This clonotype was counted a few times. V usage is TRBV20-1 and J usage is TRBJ1-6; D uncertain. The germline V gene encodes CDR1 DFQATT and CDR2 SNEGSKA (reference sequence). The CDR3 has 14 residues. The CDR3 is CSERVAGIGSPLHF. The CDR3 DNA reads TGCAGCGAGCGGGTTGCCGGAATCGGTTCACCCCTCCACTTT.

About this clonotype: As the CDR3 is not closed by the conserved phenylalanine or tryptophan, this likely results from a read error. This chain connects TRBV6-1 to TRBJ2-1; D could derive from TRBD1 or TRBD2 (7 bases each). This CDR3 is 15 amino acids long. V was clipped by 6 bases and J by 5 bases, with 17 bases between them. CDR1 MNHNS and CDR2 SASEGT come from the germline V gene. CDR3: CASSDRAGQNNEQFL. As DNA, the CDR3 is TGTGCCAGCAGCGACCGAGCGGGACAGAACAATGAGCAGTTCTTA.

This clonotype was detected many times. This rearrangement joins TRBV7-2 to TRBJ2-5; D is uncertain. CDR3 length: 14 residues. CDR1 and CDR2 from the germline V gene are SGHTA and FQGNSA. V was shortened by 5 bases and J by 3 bases, with 13 bases between the two germline ends. The CDR3 DNA follows: TGTGCCAGCAGCCCAGGACCGCAAAAAGAGACCCAGTACTTC. This translates into CASSPGPQKETQYF. The full variable domain, completed using reference TRBV7-2 and TRBJ2-5, is GAGVSQSPSNKVTEKGKDVELRCDPISGHTALYWYRQSLGQGLEFLIYFQGNSAPDKSGLPSDRFSAERTGGSVSTLTIQRTQQEDSAVYLCASSPGPQKETQYFGPGTRLLVL.